This is a list of T cell receptor beta chains from one sample in a study of T cell responses to AZD1222 COVID-19 vaccine. Method: immunoSEQ multiplex PCR; TCRdb's copy keeps in-frame clones and lacks some. The table has over 90,000 clones, over 70% seen once. The sequenced sample was peripheral blood, obtained on day 0 of AZD1222 vaccination. The receptors were sampled from an adult in good health. The CDR3 runs from the conserved cysteine through the conserved F or W. D genes are given only for firm matches. Clone size is stated in some rows and not others, as once, few, many or a class when expanded.

d_gene	v_gene	abundance	j_gene	CDR3nt	CDR3aa
.	TRBV6-5	.	TRBJ1-1	TGTGCCAGCAGTTACTCGAGTACAGCTGAAGCTTTCTTT	CASSYSSTAEAFF
TRBD1	TRBV7-6	.	TRBJ2-1	TGTGCCAGCAGCTTAGCGTATAGGGGGCTAGGAGATGAGCAGTTCTTC	CASSLAYRGLGDEQFF
.	TRBV10-1	.	TRBJ2-5	TGCGCCAGCAGTGGAGGGGACCGGGAGACCCAGTACTTC	CASSGGDRETQYF
.	TRBV1	.	TRBJ2-1	TGCACCAGCAGTCCCCTAGCGGATGAGCAGTTCTTC	CTSSPLADEQFF
.	TRBV19	.	TRBJ2-5	TGTGCCAGTAGTATTGCAGGAGAGACCCAGTACTTC	CASSIAGETQYF
.	TRBV1	.	TRBJ2-3	TGCACCAGCAGGGGATCTCCCCGGCGAGATAGCACAGATACGCAGTATTTT	CTSRGSPRRDSTDTQYF
TRBD1	TRBV7-2	medium-sized	TRBJ2-7	TGTGCCAGCAGCGCCCGACAGGGTCCCTTCTACGAGCAGTACTTC	CASSARQGPFYEQYF
TRBD2	TRBV5-4	.	TRBJ2-7	TGTGCCAGCGCCCCGCCAGCGGGAGTGATTGGCGAGCAGTACTTC	CASAPPAGVIGEQYF
TRBD2	TRBV30	.	TRBJ2-7	TGTGCCGGGAGCGGAACCCACGGGGGGGAGCAGTACTTC	CAGSGTHGGEQYF
TRBD2	TRBV28	.	TRBJ2-1	TGTGCCAGCAGTTTGGGACTAGCGGGAGTCGTGAATGAGCAGTTCTTC	CASSLGLAGVVNEQFF
.	TRBV15	.	TRBJ1-4	TGTGCCATTAGGGCGACCGGGAATGAAAAACTGTTTTTT	CAIRATGNEKLFF
.	TRBV28	.	TRBJ1-2	TGTGCCAGCCTGTCTTTGAGCTATGGCTACACCTTC	CASLSLSYGYTF
TRBD1	TRBV6-5	.	TRBJ2-2	TGTGCCAGCAGTTACGGCGGACAGGGGGCCACCGGGGAGCTGTTTTTT	CASSYGGQGATGELFF
TRBD1	TRBV28	once	TRBJ2-7	TGTGCCAGCAGTTCACCGGGACAGACATACGAGCAGTACTTC	CASSSPGQTYEQYF
TRBD1	TRBV27	.	TRBJ2-3	TGTGCCAGCAGTTTCGCCAGGACAGGGGGCGACGATACGCAGTATTTT	CASSFARTGGDDTQYF
.	TRBV19	.	TRBJ1-1	TGTGCCAGCCAGGGCAGGACTGAAGCTTTCTTT	CASQGRTEAFF
.	TRBV13	.	TRBJ1-1	TGTGCCAGCAGCTTAGGGGGGATGAACACTGAAGCTTTCTTT	CASSLGGMNTEAFF
.	TRBV6-2/TRBV6-3	.	TRBJ1-2	TGTGCCAGCAGTTATGGGGAAGACAGATCATACTATGGCTACACCTTC	CASSYGEDRSYYGYTF
TRBD1	TRBV5-4	.	TRBJ1-5	TGTGCCAGCAGCATACAGGGGGCGGATAGCAATCAGCCCCAGCATTTT	CASSIQGADSNQPQHF
.	TRBV9	.	TRBJ2-7	TGTGCCAGCAGCCCCGGGTCTCCCTACGAGCAGTACTTC	CASSPGSPYEQYF
.	TRBV4-3	.	TRBJ2-3	TGCGCCAGCAGCCAAAACCCCGCGGGGGATACGCAGTATTTT	CASSQNPAGDTQYF
TRBD2	TRBV6-5	.	TRBJ2-3	TGTGCCAGCAGTTACAGAGCGGGGGGGCCAGCAGATACGCAGTATTTT	CASSYRAGGPADTQYF
TRBD1	TRBV12-3/TRBV12-4	.	TRBJ1-1	TGTGCCAGCAGTTTAGCGCAGGGGGATGCTTTCTTT	CASSLAQGDAFF
.	TRBV7-9	.	TRBJ1-2	TGTGCCAGCAGCGATCCCGGGGGTTATGGCGGGACCTTC	CASSDPGGYGGTF
.	TRBV4-3	.	TRBJ1-1	TGCGCCAGCAGCCAAGGATTTCAGGGAGTTACTGAAGCTTTCTTT	CASSQGFQGVTEAFF
.	TRBV3-1/TRBV3-2	.	TRBJ2-7	TGTGCCAGCAGCCAAGGATCCCTCTACGAGCAGTACTTC	CASSQGSLYEQYF
TRBD2	TRBV7-2	.	TRBJ2-1	TGTGCCAGCAGCTTAATCGCGGGAGGGCGGGGGGAGCAGTTCTTC	CASSLIAGGRGEQFF
.	TRBV5-1	.	TRBJ1-6	TGCGCCAGCAGCTGGGCAGGGCCGAGTAATTCACCCCTCCACTTT	CASSWAGPSNSPLHF
TRBD1	TRBV6-5	.	TRBJ2-1	TGTGCCAGCATCCAGGGGGCTGCCTACAATGAGCAGTTCTTC	CASIQGAAYNEQFF
TRBD1	TRBV19	.	TRBJ2-2	TGTGCCAGTAGTATATATATTTCCGGGACAGACACCGGGGAGCTGTTTTTT	CASSIYISGTDTGELFF
.	TRBV24-1	once	TRBJ2-7	TGTGCCACCAGTCCGGGACACAGGGAGCAGTACTTC	CATSPGHREQYF
.	TRBV7-3	.	TRBJ1-2	TGTGCCAGCAGCTTATCGGAATCCAGTGGGGATGGCTACACCTTC	CASSLSESSGDGYTF
.	TRBV27	once	TRBJ1-2	TGTGCCAGCAGCCTCCGAGACAGCTATGGCTACACCTTC	CASSLRDSYGYTF
TRBD1	TRBV28	once	TRBJ1-1	TGTGCCAGCAGTTTAAGGGACAGGGGCGTCATGAACACTGAAGCTTTCTTT	CASSLRDRGVMNTEAFF
.	TRBV19	.	TRBJ1-4	TGTGCCAGTACTCAAGGGGGAGCAGCAACTAATGAAAAACTGTTTTTT	CASTQGGAATNEKLFF
TRBD2	TRBV5-4	.	TRBJ2-1	TGTGCCAGCAGCCCGGGACTATCCTTCTACAATGAGCAGTTCTTC	CASSPGLSFYNEQFF
.	TRBV7-9	once	TRBJ2-7	TGTGCCAGCAGCTTAATCGGGAGCTCCTACGAGCAGTACTTC	CASSLIGSSYEQYF
.	TRBV7-2	.	TRBJ1-5	TGTGCCAGCAGCTTAGATCGGCGGACAAATCAGCCCCAGCATTTT	CASSLDRRTNQPQHF
.	TRBV12-3/TRBV12-4	once	TRBJ1-6	TGTGCCAGCATGGGGGGGAATAATTCACCCCTCCACTTT	CASMGGNNSPLHF
.	TRBV18	.	TRBJ2-7	TGTGCCAGCTCACCGAGGACCGGGACCTACGAGCAGTACTTC	CASSPRTGTYEQYF
.	TRBV9	.	TRBJ1-1	TGTGCCAGCAGCCCCAACCCTAACACTGAAGCTTTCTTT	CASSPNPNTEAFF
TRBD1	TRBV13	.	TRBJ1-5	TGTGCCAGCAGCTCAGACAGGGGGCCCCAGCATTTT	CASSSDRGPQHF
.	TRBV7-2	.	TRBJ2-2	TGTGCCAGCAGCCCTCTCAGATTCCTCGGGGGCACCGGGGAGCTGTTTTTT	CASSPLRFLGGTGELFF
.	TRBV6-4	.	TRBJ1-1	TGTGCCAGCAGACATATTCCGAACACTGAAGCTTTCTTT	CASRHIPNTEAFF
.	TRBV7-9	.	TRBJ1-1	TGTGCCAGCACCCCAGGAGGGCCCTGGACTGAAGCTTTCTTT	CASTPGGPWTEAFF
.	TRBV12-3/TRBV12-4	once	TRBJ2-3	TGTGCCAGCAGGCTAGAAGCAGATACGCAGTATTTT	CASRLEADTQYF
TRBD2	TRBV11-3	once	TRBJ2-1	TGTGCCAGCAGCTTTGGGGTAGCGGGGTACAATGAGCAGTTCTTC	CASSFGVAGYNEQFF
.	TRBV5-8	.	TRBJ2-7	TGTGCCAGCAGCCCGGTCGGAGGGTTGACCTACGAGCAGTACTTC	CASSPVGGLTYEQYF
.	TRBV3-1/TRBV3-2	.	TRBJ1-1	TGTGCCAGCAGCCAAGACTACAGGGACGCTTTCTTT	CASSQDYRDAFF
.	TRBV4-1	.	TRBJ2-5	TGCGCCAGCAGCCAGCAAGGGGGGGGCCAAGAGACCCAGTACTTC	CASSQQGGGQETQYF